Each of the 21 T cell receptor beta chains below was sequenced from the same sample in a study of T cell responses to AZD1222 COVID-19 vaccine (dated by TCRdb to the early 2020s). The method behind the library was the immunoSEQ multiplex PCR assay. Drawn from immuneACCESS, this table holds only the in-frame rearrangements with V and J called that TCRdb kept. Clones are partly lost; checked studies trace under half to an unresolved V gene and leave the rest unexplained. Here the sample has 110,000 to 150,000 clones; more than 70% occur a single time. Approximately 2.8% of the sample goes to the ten largest clones. Taken with the paper, the label for time point translates to: about 28 days (+/-7) after the second vaccine dose. The sample consisted of peripheral blood, taken 28 days after the second AZD1222 dose. These receptors were taken from an adult who received the AZD1222 COVID-19 vaccine.

This sequence joins TRBV19 and TRBJ1-6; a weak D match, TRBD1 (6 bases). Germline CDR1 is LNHDA and CDR2 is SQIVND (reference sequence). This CDR3 has 16 residues. Trimming pared 8 bases from V and 10 bases from J, leaving 24 bases between. DNA of the CDR3: TGTGCCAGTTCGCTCCACCTCAGGGGTATAGGGTCACCCCTCCACTTT. It is translated as CASSLHLRGIGSPLHF. The full variable domain, with the rest looked up from reference TRBV19 and TRBJ1-6, is DGGITQSPKYLFRKEGQNVTLSCEQNLNHDAMYWYRQDPGQGLRLIYYSQIVNDFQKGDIAEGYSVSREKKESFPLTVTSAQKNPTAFYLCASSLHLRGIGSPLHFGNGTRLTVT.

This clone showed up just once. The chain couples TRBV5-1 to TRBJ1-1; weak D call: TRBD1 (5 bases). Trimming left V 5 bases short and J 3 bases short, with 14 bases between. This CDR3 is 14 amino acids long. Germline V gives CDR1 SGHRS, CDR2 YFSETQ. DNA for the CDR3: TGCGCCAGCAGTCCTGCTCGGGGGGACACTGAAGCTTTCTTT. Translated, it gives CASSPARGDTEAFF.

The chain uses TRBV4-2 and TRBJ2-6, with TRBD2 matching 8 bases. The CDR3 loop spans 23 amino acids. Germline CDR1 is LGHNA and CDR2 is YNFKEQ. V lost 0 bases to trimming and J lost 0 bases; unmatched junction nucleotides: 19. The DNA of the CDR3 is TGTGCCAGCAGCCAAGAATATCGCCCGGGCTTGGTGCGGGGGGCCTCTGGGGCCAACGTCCTGACTTTC. It translates to CASSQEYRPGLVRGASGANVLTF.

The rearrangement links TRBV29-1 to TRBJ1-3; D gene uncertain. V gave up 7 bases and J gave up 1 base, with 5 bases separating them. CDR1 and CDR2 from the germline V gene are SQVTM and ANQGSEA. The CDR3 consists of 11 residues. This CDR3 reads CSAKSGNTIYF. DNA for the CDR3: TGCAGCGCGAAATCTGGAAACACCATATATTTT.

This clone was found a few times. The rearrangement joins TRBV5-1 to TRBJ2-7; D unresolved. From germline, CDR1 is SGHRS and CDR2 YFSETQ. V lost 0 bases to trimming and J lost 2 bases, with 9 bases between them. This CDR3 spans 14 amino acids. The CDR3 region is CASSLVGPPYEQYF. The CDR3 nucleotides read TGCGCCAGCAGCTTGGTGGGTCCCCCCTACGAGCAGTACTTC.

This chain joins TRBV29-1 and TRBJ2-3, with a possible D match to TRBD2 (6 bases). Germline loops: CDR1 SQVTM, CDR2 ANQGSEA. This CDR3 has 15 residues. V gave up 7 bases and J gave up 2 bases, with 19 bases separating them. The CDR3 region is CSGSSGSTYTDTQYF. The CDR3 nucleotides are TGCAGCGGATCCTCCGGGAGCACCTACACAGATACGCAGTATTTT.

The chain combines TRBV7-9 with TRBJ1-3; 9 bases match TRBD1. The CDR3 consists of 12 residues. With 6 bases clipped from V and 12 bases from J, the junction kept 6 bases outside the gene matches. The V gene's germline CDR1 is SEHNR and CDR2 FQNEAQ (reference sequence). CDR3 region: CASSRTGDGIYF. As DNA, the CDR3 is TGTGCCAGCAGTCGGACAGGGGATGGCATATATTTT.

V and J are TRBV10-3 and TRBJ1-2; a weak D match, TRBD1 (6 bases). The CDR3 sequence is 12 residues long. Germline CDR1 and CDR2: ENHRY and SYGVKD. The ends were cut back, 10 bases at V and 2 bases at J, with 11 bases in the middle. CDR3 coding DNA: TGTGCCACTTCAGGACAGAACTATGGCTACACCTTC. Protein product: CATSGQNYGYTF.

The chain's CDR3 is CASSVVGTSDTGELFF. In DNA, the CDR3 is TGTGCCAGCAGCGTAGTGGGGACTAGCGACACCGGGGAGCTGTTTTTT. The chain recombines TRBV9 with TRBJ2-2; 10 positions agree with TRBD2. This CDR3 spans 16 amino acids. Germline V gene sequence: CDR1 SGDLS, CDR2 YYNGEE. V lost 0 bases, J lost 3 bases, and 2 bases stayed unmatched.

The rearrangement uses TRBV30 and TRBJ1-2, with a tentative D call TRBD1 (6 bases). Trimming took off 1 base at V and 4 bases at J, with 19 bases between the two ends. This CDR3 contains 16 residues. Germline assignment: CDR1 GTSNPN and CDR2 SVGIG (reference sequence). The CDR3 sequence: CAWSEWGPGDGYGYTF. The CDR3 region has the DNA TGTGCCTGGAGTGAGTGGGGGCCAGGGGATGGCTATGGCTACACCTTC.

The chain combines TRBV7-9 with TRBJ1-1; D possibly corresponds to TRBD1 (6 bases). CDR3 size: 13 residues. V was pared by 5 bases and J by 8 bases, with 15 bases between. Germline V gene lookup returns CDR1 SEHNR and CDR2 FQNEAQ (reference sequence). CDR3 DNA: TGTGCCAGCAGCCCTAATCACAGGGACGAAGCTTTCTTT. Its translation: CASSPNHRDEAFF.

CDR3 residues: CASSLRELGGEFF. The CDR3 bases are TGTGCCAGCAGCTTGCGGGAGTTGGGTGGTGAGTTCTTC. J is TRBJ2-1 and V is TRBV7-9, with 7 bases matching TRBD2. This CDR3 spans 13 amino acids. The germline CDR1 and CDR2 sequences are SEHNR and FQNEAQ (reference sequence). Trimming at V came to 3 bases and at J to 14 bases, leaving 10 bases not matched to a gene.

The V gene is TRBV6-2 or TRBV6-3, the J gene TRBJ2-2; D tentatively reads TRBD1 or TRBD2 (5 bases each). The V and J ends lost 4 bases and 1 base respectively, with 22 bases between them. The V gene's germline CDR1 is MNHEY and CDR2 SVGEGT. The CDR3 consists of 19 residues. Here the CDR3 DNA reads TGTGCCAGCAGTTCGGGGCAGCCTGGCCGATGGGGGAACACCGGGGAGCTGTTTTTT. Residues: CASSSGQPGRWGNTGELFF.

The V and J genes are TRBV6-2 or TRBV6-3 and TRBJ2-1; 8 bases fit TRBD1. With V trimmed by 2 bases and J by 10 bases, 10 bases remained unmatched. The germline CDR1 and CDR2 sequences are MNHEY and SVGEGT. CDR3 size: 15 residues. This CDR3 is CASSYSPQGGREQFF. In DNA, the CDR3 is TGTGCCAGCAGTTACAGTCCACAGGGGGGACGAGAGCAGTTCTTC.

Here the CDR3 DNA reads TGCGCCAGCAGTTTACAGGGGATCTCTGAAGCTTTCTTT. Its translation: CASSLQGISEAFF. This rearrangement joins TRBV10-2 to TRBJ1-1; 7 nucleotides match TRBD1. Germline CDR1 WSHSY, CDR2 SAAADI. V lost 5 bases, J lost 6 bases, and 6 bases stayed unmatched. The CDR3 runs to 13 residues.

This sequence joins TRBV7-8 and TRBJ2-5, with D perhaps given as TRBD1 or TRBD2 (5 bases each). V shed 5 bases and J shed 4 bases, with 14 bases lying between them. This CDR3 is built from 14 residues. From germline, CDR1 is SGHVS and CDR2 FQNEAQ. The CDR3 DNA sequence: TGTGCCAGCAGCCTGGCAGGGCGGGTAGAGACCCAGTACTTC. It is translated as CASSLAGRVETQYF.

The gene calls are TRBV24-1 and TRBJ2-2; D may be TRBD1 or TRBD2 (5 bases each). The CDR3 sequence is 18 residues long. Trimming left V 5 bases short and J 1 base short, with 19 bases between. CDR1 is KGHDR, CDR2 SFDVKD, per germline. The CDR3 loop is CATSGHFGDGENTGELFF. The CDR3 DNA follows: TGTGCCACCAGTGGCCACTTTGGGGACGGGGAGAACACCGGGGAGCTGTTTTTT.

As for this clone: The same CDR3 is also encoded by other DNA sequences in this sample. The chain uses TRBV20-1 and TRBJ1-1, with a possible D match to TRBD1 (5 bases). The CDR3 is 11 residues long. Trimming took 5 bases from V and 3 from J, leaving 7 bases between them. Per the germline V gene, CDR1 is DFQATT and CDR2 is SNEGSKA (reference sequence). CDR3 region: CSALGDTEAFF. CDR3 bases: TGCAGTGCTTTGGGGGACACTGAAGCTTTCTTT.

This chain links TRBV28 with TRBJ2-3; TRBD1 matches at 9 bases. The CDR3 has 19 amino acids. With V trimmed by 1 base and J by 2 bases, 13 bases remained unmatched. The germline V gene has CDR1 MDHEN and CDR2 SYDVKM. The CDR3 region is CASSLLGGTGSLITDTQYF. CDR3 in DNA: TGTGCCAGCAGTTTATTGGGCGGGACAGGGTCGCTTATCACAGATACGCAGTATTTT.

The chain uses TRBV28 and TRBJ2-7, with D tentatively TRBD2 (5 bases). The CDR3 extends over 11 amino acids. V was shortened by 5 bases and J by 3 bases, with 5 bases between the two germline ends. The V gene's germline CDR1 is MDHEN and CDR2 SYDVKM. In DNA form, the CDR3 reads TGTGCCAGCAGTGGGAGCTACGAGCAGTACTTC. Translated: CASSGSYEQYF.

The chain combines TRBV5-1 with TRBJ2-2, with TRBD2 as a possible D gene (6 bases). The V gene lost 4 bases and the J gene lost 1 base, with 11 bases spanning the gap. The CDR3 length is 15 residues. CDR1 and CDR2 from the germline V gene are SGHRS and YFSETQ. CDR3 in DNA: TGCGCCAGCAGCCTACGAGCGGGGAACACCGGGGAGCTGTTTTTT. Its translation is CASSLRAGNTGELFF.